This T cell receptor (beta chain) was identified in a study of shared clonotypes between healthy human individuals. Libraries were prepared by immunoSEQ multiplex PCR; TCRdb keeps only in-frame clonotypes and omits some of them. The repertoire holds roughly 2 million clones, approximately 95% seen once, with under 0.15% in the top ten. The sequence derives from a man aged 18 to 30 in good health. Sequencing was carried out using naive CD4+ T cells sorted from blood. Subset of the sample: CD45RA+ positively selected.

The CDR3 loop reads CAISGKGDRSYEQYF. CDR3 nucleotides: TGTGCCATCAGTGGGAAGGGGGACAGAAGCTACGAGCAGTACTTC. This chain links TRBV10-3 with TRBJ2-7; 7 bases agree with TRBD1. The germline V gene encodes CDR1 ENHRY and CDR2 SYGVKD. The J segment lost 3 bases and the V segment lost 4 bases, leaving 9 bases of the junction unmatched. This CDR3 has 15 amino acids.